What follows are 3 T cell receptor beta chains derived from one specimen sequenced in a study of blood T cell repertoires in COVID-19. TCRdb's table, derived via immunoSEQ multiplex PCR, lists solely in-frame clones and lacks some. This table has about 230,000 clones, roughly 80% appearing once. Sequences were obtained from peripheral blood. These receptors were obtained from a woman older than 75 with acute or convalescent COVID-19.

The gene calls are TRBV29-1 and TRBJ1-2, with D unclear. With 3 bases removed from V and 0 bases from J, the gap between germline ends came to 8 bases. Germline V lookup: CDR1 SQVTM, CDR2 ANQGSEA. The CDR3 is made up of 13 amino acids. CDR3: CSVDGQPNYGYTF. CDR3 DNA sequence: TGCAGCGTTGATGGGCAGCCTAACTATGGCTACACCTTC.

The rearrangement uses TRBV29-1 and TRBJ2-2; TRBD2 agrees at 11 bases. The CDR3 has 17 residues. V lost 6 bases, J lost 2 bases, and 11 bases stayed unmatched. Germline values: CDR1 SQVTM, CDR2 ANQGSEA. CDR3 bases: TGCAGCGTCTGCACTTTTAGCGGGGGGGTAAACACCGGGGAGCTGTTTTTT. Encoded protein: CSVCTFSGGVNTGELFF.

The rearrangement links TRBV19 to TRBJ2-1; tentative D call: TRBD1 (6 bases). The length of the CDR3 is 13 residues. Germline V CDR1 and CDR2: LNHDA, SQIVND (reference sequence). V lost 5 bases and J lost 5, with 10 bases in between. The CDR3 region has the DNA TGTGCCAGTAGTTCGGACAGCCACAATGAGCAGTTCTTC. It specifies CASSSDSHNEQFF. The complete variable domain, with remaining parts taken from reference TRBV19 and TRBJ2-1, reads DGGITQSPKYLFRKEGQNVTLSCEQNLNHDAMYWYRQDPGQGLRLIYYSQIVNDFQKGDIAEGYSVSREKKESFPLTVTSAQKNPTAFYLCASSSDSHNEQFFGPGTRLTVL.